This T cell receptor (beta chain) was profiled in a study of blood T cell repertoires in COVID-19. Background on the study: The United States, Italy and Spain supplied acute and convalescent COVID-19 samples.

The study recruited people aged about 18 to 89 years across approximately 24 US areas. Under the authors' procedure: Amplification with reference gene primers provided the estimates of nucleated cell counts. Assay used: immunoSEQ multiplex PCR; TCRdb lists only in-frame clones, some missing. V and J calls and clone size are copied from that table; D and trimming were computed from the DNA. This sample has 150,000 to 200,000 clones, with around four fifths found just once. Sequenced sample: PBMCs or T cells enriched from blood (not recorded which). This TCR was recovered from a woman between 50 and 59 years old who had recovered from COVID-19.

CDR3 in DNA: TGCGCCAGCAGCTTGGAAGGACAGGGGTTAAATGAGCAGTTCTTC. Translated: CASSLEGQGLNEQFF. The chain couples TRBV5-1 to TRBJ2-1, with 9 bases matching TRBD1. In germline, CDR1 is SGHRS, CDR2 YFSETQ. The CDR3 runs to 15 residues. V shed 0 bases and J 7 bases; nucleotides not matched to a gene: 5.